These 16 T cell receptor beta chains came from one sample sequenced in a study of cytomegalovirus exposure and HLA in healthy donors. Researchers ran the PCR with 60 Vbeta and 13 Jbeta primers. Sequenced by immunoSEQ multiplex PCR; TCRdb stores in-frame clones only, minus some. Of about 110,000 clones in the sample, around 71% were seen once. The sequencing input was PBMCs. Source of these receptors: a boy aged 5-17 years in good health and CMV-seronegative.

In its sample, this clone was seen a few times. Sequence at one end of the junction differs from germline and may be a read error. The rearrangement links TRBV7-7 to TRBJ2-5; D is perhaps TRBD2 (7 bases). The CDR3 is 14 amino acids. Germline lookup yields CDR1 SSHAT and CDR2 FNYEAQ (reference sequence). The CDR3 loop reads CASSLGGVQETQYF. The CDR3 DNA reads as TGTGCTAGCAGCTTAGGGGGGGTCCAAGAGACCCAGTACTTC. Full variable domain (outside the CDR3, taken from reference TRBV7-7 and TRBJ2-5): GAGVSQSPRYKVTKRGQDVTLRCDPISSHATLYWYQQALGQGPEFLTYFNYEAQPDKSGLPSDRFSAERPEGSISTLTIQRTEQRDSAMYRCASSLGGVQETQYFGPGTRLLVL.

This clone came up once. The chain employs TRBV19 and TRBJ2-3, with TRBD2 identical over 8 bases. V shed 7 bases and J 3 bases; nucleotides not matched to a gene: 6. The germline V gene encodes CDR1 LNHDA and CDR2 SQIVND (reference sequence). There are 14 residues in the CDR3. Here the CDR3 DNA reads TGTGCCAGTAAGGAGCGGGAGTTAACAGATACGCAGTATTTT. This codes for CASKERELTDTQYF.

The rearrangement joins TRBV7-3 to TRBJ2-1; maybe TRBD2 (6 bases). V was trimmed by 5 bases and J by 6 bases, leaving 8 bases between them. CDR1 is SGHTA and CDR2 is FQGTGA in the germline V gene. This CDR3 has 12 amino acids. Here the CDR3 DNA reads TGTGCCAGCAGCCGACTAGTCAATGAGCAGTTCTTC. Protein sequence: CASSRLVNEQFF.

CDR3 region: CASSQDPGTGANVLTF. The CDR3 nucleotides are TGTGCCAGCAGCCAAGATCCCGGGACTGGGGCCAACGTCCTGACTTTC. This chain uses TRBV4-2 with TRBJ2-6; possible D gene TRBD2, 5 bases. CDR1 and CDR2 from the germline V gene are LGHNA and YNFKEQ. V was pared by 0 bases and J by 2 bases, with 8 bases between. The CDR3 contains 16 residues.

The CDR3 coding sequence is TGTGCCACGACTGGACAGGGCCAAGAGACCCAGTACTTC. Its protein product is CATTGQGQETQYF. The chain combines TRBV18 with TRBJ2-5, with TRBD1 matching over 8 bases. J was trimmed by 1 base and V by 10 bases; bases with no gene match: 5. The V gene's germline CDR1 is KGHSH and CDR2 LQKENI. CDR3 length: 13 amino acids.

This clone was observed a handful of times. V gene TRBV7-9 combines with J gene TRBJ2-3; the D is unclear. The germline V gene has CDR1 SEHNR and CDR2 FQNEAQ (reference sequence). The germline V and J ends were trimmed by 1 base and 0 bases, with 8 bases remaining between them. This CDR3 has 15 residues. The CDR3 spells CASSLGVGSTDTQYF. For the CDR3, the DNA is TGTGCCAGCAGCTTAGGGGTGGGCAGCACAGATACGCAGTATTTT.

The chain is built from TRBV9 and TRBJ2-7; 9 nucleotides line up with TRBD1. The CDR3 is 15 amino acids. The germline gives CDR1 SGDLS, CDR2 YYNGEE. The V segment lost 3 bases and the J segment 3 bases; nucleotides outside the gene matches: 7. The CDR3 coding sequence is TGTGCCAGCAGCGGAGACAGGGGGATAGACTACGAGCAGTACTTC. Protein sequence: CASSGDRGIDYEQYF.

The V and J genes are TRBV30 and TRBJ2-1, with TRBD1 matching 10 bases. Germline loops: CDR1 GTSNPN, CDR2 SVGIG (reference sequence). CDR3 length equals 15 residues. Trimming removed 1 base from V and 4 bases from J; junction bases left unmatched: 4. CDR3 DNA sequence: TGTGCCTGGAGTGCCGGGACAGGGGCGTACAATGAGCAGTTCTTC. Its translation is CAWSAGTGAYNEQFF.

The rearrangement uses TRBV2 and TRBJ2-7, with D perhaps matching TRBD2 (6 bases). The V gene's germline CDR1 is SNHLY and CDR2 FYNNEI. The germline V and J ends were trimmed by 7 bases and 6 bases, with 13 bases remaining between them. This CDR3 region has 12 residues. The CDR3 DNA reads TGTGCCAGCAATTGGCGGGGTGGCGAGCAGTACTTC. Translated, it gives CASNWRGGEQYF.

In regard to this clone: Within the sample, other DNA sequences also encode this same CDR3. The V gene is TRBV30, the J gene TRBJ1-2; 8 bases align to TRBD1. J gave up 5 bases and V 1 base, and 0 bases lay outside the gene matches. Germline V gene lookup returns CDR1 GTSNPN and CDR2 SVGIG (reference sequence). The CDR3 is 12 residues long. CDR3 sequence (DNA): TGTGCCTGGAGTGGACAGGGGTATGGCTACACCTTC. Its protein product is CAWSGQGYGYTF. Filled out from reference TRBV30 and TRBJ1-2, the complete variable domain reads SQTIHQWPATLVQPVGSPLSLECTVEGTSNPNLYWYRQAAGRGLQLLFYSVGIGQISSEVPQNLSASRPQDRQFILSSKKLLLSDSGFYLCAWSGQGYGYTFGSGTRLTVV.

The table lists this clone with a few counts. The chain is built from TRBV13 and TRBJ2-7; D may be TRBD2 (6 bases). The CDR3 totals 17 residues. Germline V lookup: CDR1 PRHDT, CDR2 FYEKMQ (reference sequence). The V gene lost 0 bases and the J gene lost 5 bases, with 20 bases spanning the gap. The CDR3 DNA follows: TGTGCCAGCAGCTTAGGAACGATGGGGACTCATGGGGACGAGCAGTACTTC. Translated, it gives CASSLGTMGTHGDEQYF.

The chain employs TRBV6-6 and TRBJ2-7, with TRBD1 matching 7 bases. V shed 3 bases, J shed 3 bases, and the junction held 5 bases outside the gene matches. This CDR3 comprises 14 residues. CDR1 MNHNY and CDR2 SVGAGI come from the germline V gene (reference sequence). CDR3 region: CASSYRTGYYEQYF. CDR3 in DNA: TGTGCCAGCAGTTATCGGACAGGTTACTACGAGCAGTACTTC.

A few counts support this clone. V gene TRBV29-1 combines with J gene TRBJ2-5, with 8 bases matching TRBD1. The CDR3 runs 13 residues. Germline V lookup: CDR1 SQVTM, CDR2 ANQGSEA. J lost 7 bases, V lost 4 bases, and 8 bases had no gene match. CDR3 protein: CSVGGQGQGTQYF. CDR3 nucleotides: TGCAGCGTTGGAGGACAGGGTCAGGGGACCCAGTACTTC.

The chain employs TRBV9 and TRBJ2-3, with D possibly matching TRBD2 (5 bases). Germline assignment: CDR1 SGDLS and CDR2 YYNGEE. The CDR3 covers 14 residues. The V gene lost 0 bases and the J gene lost 3 bases, with 8 bases spanning the gap. The CDR3 sequence is CASSVEGLTDTQYF. In DNA, the CDR3 is TGTGCCAGCAGCGTAGAAGGACTGACAGATACGCAGTATTTT.

The J gene is TRBJ2-5, the V gene TRBV5-1, with D uncertain. The ends were cut back, 5 bases at V and 1 base at J, with 9 bases in the middle. The germline CDR1 and CDR2 sequences are SGHRS and YFSETQ. The CDR3 runs 13 residues. The CDR3 loop reads CASRVQVQETQYF. The CDR3 DNA follows: TGCGCCAGCAGAGTCCAGGTCCAAGAGACCCAGTACTTC.

This chain connects TRBV27 to TRBJ1-6; weak D call: TRBD1 (6 bases). This CDR3 is 17 amino acids long. Germline V gives CDR1 MNHEY, CDR2 SMNVEV (reference sequence). Trimming took 6 bases from V and 6 from J, leaving 21 bases between them. CDR3 in DNA: TGTGCCAGCAGGGACAAACAGGGCCCACTTCTTAATTCACCCCTCCACTTT. Residues: CASRDKQGPLLNSPLHF.